The entry that follows covers one TCR beta chain sequence. Antigen specificity is unknown. This sample is drawn from a study of cytomegalovirus exposure and HLA in healthy donors. Across the whole study: Sequencing of some 190 million T cells in an earlier analysis found around 100 million unique TCR beta sequences.

Study results and limitations: A previous analysis found most TCR beta V segments productive roughly 87% or roughly 30% of the time. Sequencing likely caused a cluster of highly shared sequence variants. Versus the approximately 700-donor mean, an Asian-associated ancestry cluster reportedly showed fewer N-insertions in a later analysis.

Primers: 60 Vbeta forward and 13 Jbeta reverse. Clones were sequenced by immunoSEQ multiplex PCR, and TCRdb holds only the in-frame ones, with some missing. The table lists about 130,000 clones, over 65% of them singletons. Germline values: CDR1 SGHTA, CDR2 FQGNSA. The CDR3 is 13 amino acids. With 3 bases removed from V and 4 bases from J, the gap between germline ends came to 10 bases. Sample: PBMCs. J is TRBJ2-7 and V is TRBV7-2; D is possibly TRBD2 (6 bases). The TCR originated in a man younger than 40 in good health and CMV-seropositive. This CDR3 is CASSLSGRYEQYF. CDR3 coding DNA: TGTGCCAGCAGCTTGTCCGGGAGATACGAGCAGTACTTC.